This T cell receptor beta chain emerged from a study of blood T cell repertoires in COVID-19. Study at large: In each case, the material was cDNA or gDNA derived from T cells, B-cell-depleted T cells, or PBMCs.

In the source study's methods: Reference gene primer amplification in the assay estimated nucleated cell counts. Profiled with immunoSEQ multiplex PCR; TCRdb holds only in-frame clones, not every one. V, J and clone size were drawn from that table, and D and trimming were deduced from the DNA. The sample shows hundreds of thousands of clones, roughly four fifths of them seen only once. V lost 1 base and J lost 6, with 10 bases in between. The CDR3 spans 13 residues. Germline values: CDR1 SSHAT, CDR2 FNYEAQ (reference sequence). The chain uses TRBV7-7 and TRBJ2-7, with D unresolved. Source material: peripheral blood. The TCR comes from a woman aged 80 or older with acute or convalescent COVID-19. The CDR3: CASSLDTRAEQYF. The CDR3 DNA follows: TGTGCCAGCAGCTTAGATACCCGAGCCGAGCAGTACTTC.